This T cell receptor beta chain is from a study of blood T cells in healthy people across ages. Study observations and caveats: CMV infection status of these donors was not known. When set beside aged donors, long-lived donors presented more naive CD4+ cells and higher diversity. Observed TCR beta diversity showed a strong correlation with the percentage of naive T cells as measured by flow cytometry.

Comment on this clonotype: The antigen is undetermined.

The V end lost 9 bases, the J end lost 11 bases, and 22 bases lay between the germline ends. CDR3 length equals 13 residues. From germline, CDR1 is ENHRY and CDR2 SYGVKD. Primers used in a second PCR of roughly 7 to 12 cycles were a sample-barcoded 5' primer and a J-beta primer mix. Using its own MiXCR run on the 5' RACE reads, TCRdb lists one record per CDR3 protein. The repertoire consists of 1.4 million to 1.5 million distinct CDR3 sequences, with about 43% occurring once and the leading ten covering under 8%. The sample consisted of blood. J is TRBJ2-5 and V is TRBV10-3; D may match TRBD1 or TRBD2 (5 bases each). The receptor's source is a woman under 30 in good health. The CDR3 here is CAIVRDLGNEQYF. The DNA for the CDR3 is TGTGCCATAGTCAGGGACCTAGGCAATGAGCAGTACTTC.